Given below is one T cell receptor beta chain in context. The sample is drawn from a study of T-cell memory formation after mild COVID-19. Germline assignment: CDR1 MNHEY and CDR2 SVGEGT. V lost 7 bases and J lost 5, with 7 bases in between. This CDR3 is built from 11 residues. Via MiXCR, TCRdb re-called the 5' RACE reads, giving one row per CDR3 protein. The sample lists around 300,000 distinct CDR3 sequences; roughly a fifth were seen once. The chain links TRBV6-2 or TRBV6-3 to TRBJ2-3; D is undetermined. The TCR originated in a man younger than 35 who had mild COVID-19 (a few samples of this study predate the infection). Cell type and time point are not known. Sequencing was done on a sample of PBMCs or a T cell subset sorted from them (not recorded which). CDR3 region: CASNKGDTQYF. The CDR3 bases are TGTGCCAGCAACAAAGGAGATACGCAGTATTTT.